This T cell receptor (beta chain) is drawn from a study of blood T cells in healthy people across ages. In regard to this clonotype: What it binds is not known.

Points from the study as a whole: Diversity figures based on one million T cells were deemed too low.

Trimming took off 5 bases at V and 1 base at J, with 7 bases between the two ends. The CDR3 extends over 13 amino acids. Germline V gene data show CDR1 as ENHRY and CDR2 as SYGVKD. Combining a sample-barcoded 5' primer with a J-beta primer mix, a second PCR ran for roughly 6 to 12 cycles. TCRdb redid the calling of the 5' RACE reads with MiXCR, one entry per CDR3 protein. The repertoire includes hundreds of thousands of distinct CDR3 sequences, roughly 31% of them detected once, and around 14% sits in the top ten. The sample was blood. The receptor was isolated from a woman at least 80 years old in good health. The chain recombines TRBV10-3 with TRBJ2-3, with D unclear. CDR3 sequence reads: CAISNPGTDTQYF. The CDR3 DNA sequence: TGTGCCATCAGTAATCCGGGCACAGATACGCAGTATTTT.